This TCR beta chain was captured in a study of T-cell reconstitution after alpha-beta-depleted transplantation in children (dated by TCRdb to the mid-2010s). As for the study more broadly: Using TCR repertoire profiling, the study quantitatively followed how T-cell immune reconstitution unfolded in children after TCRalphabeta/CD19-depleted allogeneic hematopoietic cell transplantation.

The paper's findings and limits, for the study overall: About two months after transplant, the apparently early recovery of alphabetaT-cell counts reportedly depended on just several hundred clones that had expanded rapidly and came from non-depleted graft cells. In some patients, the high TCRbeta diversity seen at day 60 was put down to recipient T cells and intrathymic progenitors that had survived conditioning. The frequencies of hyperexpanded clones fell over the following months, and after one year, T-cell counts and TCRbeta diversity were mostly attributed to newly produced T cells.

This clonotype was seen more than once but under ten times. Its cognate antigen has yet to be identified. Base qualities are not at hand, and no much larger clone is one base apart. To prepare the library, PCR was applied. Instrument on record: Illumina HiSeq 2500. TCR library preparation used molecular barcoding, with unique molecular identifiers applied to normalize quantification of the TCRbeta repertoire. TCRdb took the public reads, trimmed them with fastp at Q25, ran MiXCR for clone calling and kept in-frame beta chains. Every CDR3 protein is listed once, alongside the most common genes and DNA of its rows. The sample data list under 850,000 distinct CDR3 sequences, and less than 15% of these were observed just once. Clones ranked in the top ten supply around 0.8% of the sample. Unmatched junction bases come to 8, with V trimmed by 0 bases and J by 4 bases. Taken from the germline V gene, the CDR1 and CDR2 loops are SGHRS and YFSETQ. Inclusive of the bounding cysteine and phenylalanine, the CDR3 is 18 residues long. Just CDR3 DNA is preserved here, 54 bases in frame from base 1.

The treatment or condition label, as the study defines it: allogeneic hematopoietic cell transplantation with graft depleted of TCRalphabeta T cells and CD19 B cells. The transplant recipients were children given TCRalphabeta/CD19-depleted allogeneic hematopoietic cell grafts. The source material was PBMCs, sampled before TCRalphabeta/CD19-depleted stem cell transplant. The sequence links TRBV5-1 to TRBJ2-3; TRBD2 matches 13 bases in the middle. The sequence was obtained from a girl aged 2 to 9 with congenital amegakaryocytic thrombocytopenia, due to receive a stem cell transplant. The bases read TGCGCCAGCAGCTTGGCCCTTTTGGGACTAGCGGGGTCAGATACGCAGTATTTT. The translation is CASSLALLGLAGSDTQYF.